These 15 T cell receptor beta chains came from one sample sequenced in a study of OX40 agonist ivuxolimab in advanced cancers. Some clones are missing from TCRdb's copy, which holds only in-frame ones; the method was immunoSEQ multiplex PCR. The sample holds roughly 44,000 clones; around nine tenths are singletons and the top ten take about 13%. The sequenced sample was CD4+ or CD8+ T cells sorted from blood, obtained in a trial of the OX40 agonist ivuxolimab. These receptors were collected from an adult with an advanced solid tumor such as melanoma, head and neck, liver or kidney cancer.

The genes are TRBV5-6 and TRBJ2-1; D might be TRBD1 (5 bases). Per the germline V gene, CDR1 is SGHDT and CDR2 is YYEEEE. The CDR3 loop spans 18 amino acids. The V end lost 4 bases, the J end lost 5 bases, and 25 bases lay between the germline ends. As DNA, the CDR3 is TGTGCCAGCAGCCCAGGGATACTGGCCCCAGGGTCCCACAATGAGCAGTTCTTC. Protein: CASSPGILAPGSHNEQFF.

This chain uses TRBV11-2 with TRBJ1-2; no definite D call. CDR1 and CDR2 (germline): SGHAT, FQNNGV. Trimming left V 4 bases short and J 0 bases short, with 21 bases between. The CDR3 runs 18 residues. The CDR3 loop reads CASSSLAPQESSNYGYTF. CDR3 DNA sequence: TGTGCCAGCAGCTCCCTCGCGCCCCAGGAGTCATCTAACTATGGCTACACCTTC.

V and J are TRBV5-6 and TRBJ1-5; D is perhaps TRBD1 (5 bases). Trimming took 2 bases from V and 0 from J, leaving 9 bases between them. The CDR3 sequence is 15 residues long. CDR1 is SGHDT and CDR2 is YYEEEE in the germline V gene. Here the CDR3 reads CASSFGGNSNQPQHF. CDR3 DNA sequence: TGTGCCAGCAGCTTCGGGGGGAATAGCAATCAGCCCCAGCATTTT.

This rearrangement joins TRBV25-1 to TRBJ1-2; D remains unclear. Trimming took 4 bases from V and 6 from J, leaving 12 bases between them. Germline V lookup: CDR1 MGHDK, CDR2 SYGVNS. The CDR3 has 13 amino acids. The DNA for the CDR3 is TGTGCCAGCAGTGCCTTAGTAACGGATGGCTACACCTTC. Amino acids: CASSALVTDGYTF.

The CDR3: CASSPPPGSYEQYF. CDR3 in DNA: TGTGCCAGCAGCCCCCCCCCGGGGTCCTACGAGCAGTACTTC. The chain recombines TRBV5-6 with TRBJ2-5; D perhaps matches TRBD2 (5 bases). The DNA end is a closer match to TRBJ2-7, so the J assignment may be wrong. In germline, CDR1 is SGHDT, CDR2 YYEEEE. This CDR3 has 14 residues.

This clone was recorded only once. The V gene is TRBV19, the J gene TRBJ1-1; a possible D gene is TRBD1 (5 bases). The CDR3 runs to 17 residues. V shed 2 bases and J shed 6 bases, with 22 bases lying between them. Germline V gene sequence: CDR1 LNHDA, CDR2 SQIVND (reference sequence). As DNA, the CDR3 is TGTGCCAGTAGTATACCACCCAGCGACAGAAGAAGCGCTGAAGCTTTCTTT. Translating it yields CASSIPPSDRRSAEAFF.

This clone appeared a single time. This rearrangement joins TRBV7-6 to TRBJ1-2; D is uncertain. Germline V gene sequence: CDR1 SGHVS, CDR2 FNYEAQ. This CDR3 is 16 amino acids long. Trimming stripped 5 bases from V and 4 bases from J, with 20 bases between. CDR3 region: CASSGYVSRKTYGYTF. CDR3 in DNA: TGTGCCAGCAGCGGTTATGTTTCTCGAAAGACCTATGGCTACACCTTC.

The V gene is TRBV10-3, the J gene TRBJ2-7, with a possible D match to TRBD1 (5 bases). CDR1 is ENHRY and CDR2 is SYGVKD in the germline V gene. V dropped 2 bases and J dropped 0 bases, with 5 bases sitting between them. The CDR3 spans 13 residues. CDR3 nucleotide sequence: TGTGCCATCAGTGAGGACAGCTCCTACGAGCAGTACTTC. It yields the protein CAISEDSSYEQYF.

The chain uses TRBV11-2 and TRBJ2-7; D might be TRBD2 (6 bases). V lost 6 bases to trimming and J lost 1 base, with 10 bases between them. The CDR3 is 13 amino acids. In germline, CDR1 is SGHAT, CDR2 FQNNGV. CDR3 amino acids: CASRIGGSYEQYF. CDR3 DNA: TGTGCCAGCAGGATCGGGGGTTCCTACGAGCAGTACTTC.

The genes are TRBV7-9 and TRBJ1-1, with D possibly matching TRBD1 (5 bases). V shed 3 bases and J shed 11 bases, with 16 bases lying between them. Germline V lookup: CDR1 SEHNR, CDR2 FQNEAQ (reference sequence). The CDR3 length is 13 residues. CDR3 residues: CASSFDGTPGAFF. In nucleotides, the CDR3 is TGTGCCAGCAGCTTCGACGGGACGCCTGGGGCTTTCTTT.

The DNA of the CDR3 is TGTGCCAGCAGTTTATCCCTAGCCTACGAGCAGTACTTC. This translates into CASSLSLAYEQYF. This chain joins TRBV27 and TRBJ2-7; D is unclear. Deletions cut 0 bases from V and 2 bases from J, with 5 bases between. The CDR3 covers 13 residues. The germline V gene encodes CDR1 MNHEY and CDR2 SMNVEV (reference sequence).

The CDR3 DNA is TGTGCCAGCAGCTTAGCAGTCCAAGAGACCCAGTACTTC. Translation: CASSLAVQETQYF. The chain links TRBV7-9 to TRBJ2-5; D gene uncertain. V lost 0 bases to trimming and J lost 1 base, with 3 bases between them. CDR3 length: 13 amino acids. CDR1 SEHNR and CDR2 FQNEAQ come from the germline V gene (reference sequence). Full variable domain (remainder filled in from reference TRBV7-9 and TRBJ2-5): DTGVSQNPRHKITKRGQNVTFRCDPISEHNRLYWYRQTLGQGPEFLTYFQNEAQLEKSRLLSDRFSAERPKGSFSTLEIQRTEQGDSAMYLCASSLAVQETQYFGPGTRLLVL.

This clone was seen a handful of times. The chain employs TRBV25-1 and TRBJ1-4; a weak D match, TRBD1 (5 bases). This CDR3 contains 14 residues. V lost 2 bases to trimming and J lost 7 bases, with 11 bases between them. Germline assignment: CDR1 MGHDK and CDR2 SYGVNS. CDR3 nucleotides: TGTGCCAGCAGTGAAGGAGTCGGGGGTGAAAAACTGTTTTTT. It encodes CASSEGVGGEKLFF.

Turning to this clone: Other DNA sequences in this sample translate to the same CDR3. The chain joins TRBV7-9 to TRBJ2-7, with no clear D. CDR3 length: 12 residues. In germline, CDR1 is SEHNR, CDR2 FQNEAQ (reference sequence). The V end was cut by 6 bases, the J end by 12 bases, with 18 bases between. The CDR3 is CASSSSESSSYF. The CDR3 bases are TGTGCCAGCAGTAGCTCCGAAAGCTCTTCGTACTTC. The entire variable domain, with the rest obtained from reference TRBV7-9 and TRBJ2-7, is as follows: DTGVSQNPRHKITKRGQNVTFRCDPISEHNRLYWYRQTLGQGPEFLTYFQNEAQLEKSRLLSDRFSAERPKGSFSTLEIQRTEQGDSAMYLCASSSSESSSYFGPGTRLTVT.

The chain is built from TRBV7-2 and TRBJ1-5, with D perhaps TRBD1 (5 bases). The CDR3 has 16 residues. Trimming removed 1 base at V and 4 bases at J, with 14 bases between. The germline CDR1 and CDR2 sequences are SGHTA and FQGNSA. The CDR3 DNA is TGTGCCAGCAGCTTAGTTTTAGGAGGGGTGAATCAGCCCCAGCATTTT. The encoded protein is CASSLVLGGVNQPQHF. Filled out from reference TRBV7-2 and TRBJ1-5, the complete variable domain reads GAGVSQSPSNKVTEKGKDVELRCDPISGHTALYWYRQSLGQGLEFLIYFQGNSAPDKSGLPSDRFSAERTGGSVSTLTIQRTQQEDSAVYLCASSLVLGGVNQPQHFGDGTRLSIL.